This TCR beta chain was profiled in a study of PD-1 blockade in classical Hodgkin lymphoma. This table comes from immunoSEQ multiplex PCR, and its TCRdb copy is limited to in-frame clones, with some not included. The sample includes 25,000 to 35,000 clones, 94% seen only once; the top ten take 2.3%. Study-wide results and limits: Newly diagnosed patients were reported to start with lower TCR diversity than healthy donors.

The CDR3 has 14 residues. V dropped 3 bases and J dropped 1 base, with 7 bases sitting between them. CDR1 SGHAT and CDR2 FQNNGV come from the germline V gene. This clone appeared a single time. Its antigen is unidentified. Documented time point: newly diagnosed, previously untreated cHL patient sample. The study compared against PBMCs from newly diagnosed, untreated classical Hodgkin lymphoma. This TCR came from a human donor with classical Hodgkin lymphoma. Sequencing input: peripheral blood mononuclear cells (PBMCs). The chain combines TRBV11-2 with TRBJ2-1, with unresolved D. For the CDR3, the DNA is TGTGCCAGCAGCTTTGATGCTTCCTACAATGAGCAGTTCTTC. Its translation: CASSFDASYNEQFF.